This is a list of T cell receptor beta chains from one sample in a study of early T cells in non-severe SARS-CoV-2 infection. TCRdb used MiXCR to reprocess the 5' RACE reads, holding one entry per CDR3 protein. Among tens of thousands of distinct CDR3 sequences listed, 5.8% were seen once. Sequencing was carried out using whole blood. The receptors stem from an adult who was a healthcare worker with PCR-confirmed SARS-CoV-2 infection or an uninfected control (not recorded which). CDR3s leave out the opening cysteine and the closing phenylalanine or tryptophan.

v_gene	j_gene	CDR3aa
TRBV7-9	TRBJ2-1	ASSSHNEQF
TRBV18	TRBJ1-1	ASSPRSAEAF
TRBV5-4	TRBJ2-7	ASSPPYKGPYEQY
TRBV20-1	TRBJ2-1	SARVLSGVYNEQF
TRBV24-1	TRBJ2-3	ATSHSGTGWSDTQY
TRBV7-3	TRBJ2-3	ASSLAGTGASDTQY
TRBV6-5	TRBJ2-6	ASSRTSGSSGANVLT
TRBV29-1	TRBJ1-2	SAIGAVWGYT
TRBV7-6	TRBJ1-5	ASSSGTVYQPQH
TRBV18	TRBJ1-3	ASSAGLSGNTIY
TRBV7-2	TRBJ2-1	ASSDWDSIYNEQF
TRBV20-1	TRBJ2-3	SASTGQRTDTQY
TRBV7-3	TRBJ2-7	ASSFGGGYEQY